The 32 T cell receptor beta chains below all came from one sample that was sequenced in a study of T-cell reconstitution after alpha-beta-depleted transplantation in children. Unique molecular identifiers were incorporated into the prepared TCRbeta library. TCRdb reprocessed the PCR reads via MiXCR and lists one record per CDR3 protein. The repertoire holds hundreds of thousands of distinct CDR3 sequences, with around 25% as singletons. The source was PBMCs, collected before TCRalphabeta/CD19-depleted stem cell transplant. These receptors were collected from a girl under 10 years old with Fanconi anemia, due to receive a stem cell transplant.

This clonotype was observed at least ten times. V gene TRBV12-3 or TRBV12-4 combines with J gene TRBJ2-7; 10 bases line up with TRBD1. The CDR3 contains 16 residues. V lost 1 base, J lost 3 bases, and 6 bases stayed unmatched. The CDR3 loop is CASSLGDRGRVYEQYF. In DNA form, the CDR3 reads TGTGCCAGCAGTTTAGGCGACAGGGGGCGCGTCTACGAGCAGTACTTC.

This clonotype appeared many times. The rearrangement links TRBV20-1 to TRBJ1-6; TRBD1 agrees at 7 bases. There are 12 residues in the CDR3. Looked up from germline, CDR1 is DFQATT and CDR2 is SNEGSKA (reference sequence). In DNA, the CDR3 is TGCAGCACCTGGGACAGCAATTCACCCCTCCACTTT. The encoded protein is CSTWDSNSPLHF.

CDR3 sequence reads: CASSLDEDRGDGEQFF. The CDR3 DNA reads as TGTGCCAGCAGCTTAGACGAGGACAGGGGTGATGGTGAGCAGTTCTTC. V gene TRBV7-3 combines with J gene TRBJ2-1; 9 bases are shared with TRBD1. This CDR3 has 16 amino acids. Germline assignment: CDR1 SGHTA and CDR2 FQGTGA. The trim removed 2 bases at V and 9 bases at J, leaving 11 bases unmatched.

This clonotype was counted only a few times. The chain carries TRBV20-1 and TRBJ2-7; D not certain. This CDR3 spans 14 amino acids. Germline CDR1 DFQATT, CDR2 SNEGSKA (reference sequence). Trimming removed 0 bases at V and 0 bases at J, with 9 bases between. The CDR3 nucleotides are TGCAGTGCTAGAGATATCGGCAGCTCCTACGAGCAGTACTTC. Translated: CSARDIGSSYEQYF.

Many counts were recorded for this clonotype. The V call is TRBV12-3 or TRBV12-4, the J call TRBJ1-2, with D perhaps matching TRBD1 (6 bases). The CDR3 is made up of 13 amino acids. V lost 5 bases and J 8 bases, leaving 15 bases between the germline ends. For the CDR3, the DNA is TGTGCCAGCAGTGCCTACAGGGAGGGAGGCTACACCTTC. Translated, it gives CASSAYREGGYTF.

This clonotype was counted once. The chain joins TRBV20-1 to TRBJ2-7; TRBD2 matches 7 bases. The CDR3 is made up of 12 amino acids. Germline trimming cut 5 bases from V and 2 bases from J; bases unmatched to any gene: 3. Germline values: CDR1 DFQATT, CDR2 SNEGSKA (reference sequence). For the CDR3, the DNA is TGCAGTGCTTTTCGGGGGGCCTACGAGCAGTACTTC. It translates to CSAFRGAYEQYF.

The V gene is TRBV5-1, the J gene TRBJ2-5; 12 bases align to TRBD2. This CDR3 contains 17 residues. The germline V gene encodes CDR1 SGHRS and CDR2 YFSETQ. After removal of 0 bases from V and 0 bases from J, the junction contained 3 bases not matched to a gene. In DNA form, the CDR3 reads TGCGCCAGCAGCTTGGGACTAGCGGGGGCCTACCAAGAGACCCAGTACTTC. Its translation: CASSLGLAGAYQETQYF.

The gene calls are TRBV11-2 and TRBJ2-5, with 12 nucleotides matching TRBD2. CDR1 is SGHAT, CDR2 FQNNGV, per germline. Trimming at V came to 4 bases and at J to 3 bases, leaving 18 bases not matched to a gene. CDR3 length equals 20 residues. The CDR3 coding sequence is TGTGCCAGCAGCTACCTACTGACTAGCGGGAGAGTCTGGGGAGAAGAGACCCAGTACTTC. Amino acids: CASSYLLTSGRVWGEETQYF.

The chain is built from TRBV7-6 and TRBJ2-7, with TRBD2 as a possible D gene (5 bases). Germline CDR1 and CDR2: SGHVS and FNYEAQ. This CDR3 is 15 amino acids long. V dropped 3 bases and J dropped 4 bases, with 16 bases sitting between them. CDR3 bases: TGTGCCAGCAGCTTTGCGAGCGGTGCCATTTACGAGCAGTACTTC. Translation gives CASSFASGAIYEQYF. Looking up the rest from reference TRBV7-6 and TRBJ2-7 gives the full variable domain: GAGVSQSPRYKVTKRGQDVALRCDPISGHVSLYWYRQALGQGPEFLTYFNYEAQQDKSGLPNDRFSAERPEGSISTLTIQRTEQRDSAMYRCASSFASGAIYEQYFGPGTRLTVT.

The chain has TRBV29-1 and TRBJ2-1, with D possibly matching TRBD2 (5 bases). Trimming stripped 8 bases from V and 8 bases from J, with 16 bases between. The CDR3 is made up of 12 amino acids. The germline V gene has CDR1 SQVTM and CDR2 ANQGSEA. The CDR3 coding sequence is TGCAGCACCCGAGGACTCTTCGATGAGCAGTTCTTC. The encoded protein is CSTRGLFDEQFF.

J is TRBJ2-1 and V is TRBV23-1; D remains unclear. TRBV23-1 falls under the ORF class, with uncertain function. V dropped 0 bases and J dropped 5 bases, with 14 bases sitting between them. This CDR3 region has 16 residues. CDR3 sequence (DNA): TGCGCCAGCAGTCAATCCTCGCACGGCGGTGACAATGAGCAGTTCTTC. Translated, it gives CASSQSSHGGDNEQFF.

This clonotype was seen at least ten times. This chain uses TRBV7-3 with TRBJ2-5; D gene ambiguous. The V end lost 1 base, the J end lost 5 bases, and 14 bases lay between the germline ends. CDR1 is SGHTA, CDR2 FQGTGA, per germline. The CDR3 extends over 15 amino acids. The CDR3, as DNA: TGTGCCAGCAGCTTAATTGGTGACTCGCGGGAGACCCAGTACTTC. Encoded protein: CASSLIGDSRETQYF.

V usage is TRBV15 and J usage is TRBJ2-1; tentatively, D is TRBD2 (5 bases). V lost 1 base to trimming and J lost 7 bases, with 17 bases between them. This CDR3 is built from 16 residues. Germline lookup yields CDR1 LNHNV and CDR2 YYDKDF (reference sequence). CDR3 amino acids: CATSRVLGRGGNEQFF. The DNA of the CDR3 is TGTGCCACCAGCAGAGTCCTAGGCCGGGGTGGGAATGAGCAGTTCTTC.

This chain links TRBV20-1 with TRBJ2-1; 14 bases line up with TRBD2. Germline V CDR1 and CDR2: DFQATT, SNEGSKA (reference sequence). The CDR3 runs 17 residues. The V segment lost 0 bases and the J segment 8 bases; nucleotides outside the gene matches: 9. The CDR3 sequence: CSARDPRLAGGPYEQFF. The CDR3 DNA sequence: TGCAGTGCTAGAGATCCTAGACTAGCGGGGGGGCCCTATGAGCAGTTCTTC.

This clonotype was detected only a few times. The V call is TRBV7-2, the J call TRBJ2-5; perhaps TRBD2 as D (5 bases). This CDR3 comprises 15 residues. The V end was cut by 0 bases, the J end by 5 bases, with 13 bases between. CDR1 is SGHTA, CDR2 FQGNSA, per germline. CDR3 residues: CASSLASPGWETQYF. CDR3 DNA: TGTGCCAGCAGCTTAGCGAGTCCGGGGTGGGAGACCCAGTACTTC. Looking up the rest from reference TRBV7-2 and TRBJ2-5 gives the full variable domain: GAGVSQSPSNKVTEKGKDVELRCDPISGHTALYWYRQSLGQGLEFLIYFQGNSAPDKSGLPSDRFSAERTGGSVSTLTIQRTQQEDSAVYLCASSLASPGWETQYFGPGTRLLVL.

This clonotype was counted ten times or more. DNA of the CDR3: TGTGCCAGCATGGAGTTAGGAGATACGCAGTATTTT. This encodes CASMELGDTQYF. The chain recombines TRBV28 with TRBJ2-3; no clear D gene. The CDR3 sequence is 12 residues long. The V end lost 7 bases, the J end lost 5 bases, and 10 bases lay between the germline ends. Looked up from germline, CDR1 is MDHEN and CDR2 is SYDVKM.

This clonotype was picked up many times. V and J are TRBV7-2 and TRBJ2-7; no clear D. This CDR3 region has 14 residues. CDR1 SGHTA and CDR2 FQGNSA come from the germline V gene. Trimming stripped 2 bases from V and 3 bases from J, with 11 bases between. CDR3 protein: CASSLMRNSYEQYF. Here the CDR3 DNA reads TGTGCCAGCAGCTTAATGCGGAATAGCTACGAGCAGTACTTC. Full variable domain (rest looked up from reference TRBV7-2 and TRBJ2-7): GAGVSQSPSNKVTEKGKDVELRCDPISGHTALYWYRQSLGQGLEFLIYFQGNSAPDKSGLPSDRFSAERTGGSVSTLTIQRTQQEDSAVYLCASSLMRNSYEQYFGPGTRLTVT.

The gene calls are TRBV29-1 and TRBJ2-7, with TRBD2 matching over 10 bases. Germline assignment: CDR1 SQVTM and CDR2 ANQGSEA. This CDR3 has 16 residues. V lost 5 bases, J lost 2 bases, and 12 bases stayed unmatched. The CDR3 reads CSVTGHRSGRAYEQYF. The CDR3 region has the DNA TGCAGCGTTACGGGACACCGGAGCGGGAGGGCCTACGAGCAGTACTTC.

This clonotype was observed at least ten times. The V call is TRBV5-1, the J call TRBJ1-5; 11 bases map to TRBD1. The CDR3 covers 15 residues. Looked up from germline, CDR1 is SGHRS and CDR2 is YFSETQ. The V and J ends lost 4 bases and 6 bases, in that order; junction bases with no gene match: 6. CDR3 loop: CASSRTGGKFQPQHF. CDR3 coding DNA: TGCGCCAGCAGCAGGACAGGGGGCAAGTTTCAGCCCCAGCATTTT.

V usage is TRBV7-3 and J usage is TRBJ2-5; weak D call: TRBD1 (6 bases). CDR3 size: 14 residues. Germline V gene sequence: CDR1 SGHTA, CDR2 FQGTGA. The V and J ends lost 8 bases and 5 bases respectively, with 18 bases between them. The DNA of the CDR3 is TGTGCCAGCTCCCGGGACACGTACGAGGAGACCCAGTACTTC. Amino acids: CASSRDTYEETQYF.

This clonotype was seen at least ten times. The CDR3: CASSLFHRGTDTQYF. CDR3 coding DNA: TGCGCCAGCAGCTTGTTCCACAGGGGAACAGATACGCAGTATTTT. This chain uses TRBV5-1 with TRBJ2-3; 7 bases align to TRBD1. Unmatched junction bases numbered 5, after V lost 1 base and J lost 3 bases. Germline V gives CDR1 SGHRS, CDR2 YFSETQ. The CDR3 is made up of 15 amino acids.

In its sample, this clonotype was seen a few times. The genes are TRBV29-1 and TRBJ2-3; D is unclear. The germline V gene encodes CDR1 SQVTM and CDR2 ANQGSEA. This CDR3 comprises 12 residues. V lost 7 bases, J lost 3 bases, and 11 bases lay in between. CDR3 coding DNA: TGCAGCGCACGTTCAGTAACAGATACGCAGTATTTT. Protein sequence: CSARSVTDTQYF.

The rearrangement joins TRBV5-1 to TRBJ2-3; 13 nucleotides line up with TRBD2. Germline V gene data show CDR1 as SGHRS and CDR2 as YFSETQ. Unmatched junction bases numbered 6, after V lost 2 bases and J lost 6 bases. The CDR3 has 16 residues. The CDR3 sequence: CASSFRTSGRGDTQYF. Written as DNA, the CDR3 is TGCGCCAGCAGCTTTAGGACTAGCGGGAGAGGTGATACGCAGTATTTT.

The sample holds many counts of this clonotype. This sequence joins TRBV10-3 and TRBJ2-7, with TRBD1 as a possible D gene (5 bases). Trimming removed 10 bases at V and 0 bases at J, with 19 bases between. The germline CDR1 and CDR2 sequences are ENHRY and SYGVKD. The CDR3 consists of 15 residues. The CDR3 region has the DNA TGTGCCACCACCGGAACCCAGGGTGGCTCCTACGAGCAGTACTTC. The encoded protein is CATTGTQGGSYEQYF.

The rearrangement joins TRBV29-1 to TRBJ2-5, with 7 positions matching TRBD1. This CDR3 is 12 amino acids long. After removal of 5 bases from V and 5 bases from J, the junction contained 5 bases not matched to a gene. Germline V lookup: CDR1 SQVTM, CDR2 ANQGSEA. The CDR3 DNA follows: TGCAGCGTTAGGGGGCTGGGGGAGACCCAGTACTTC. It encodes CSVRGLGETQYF.

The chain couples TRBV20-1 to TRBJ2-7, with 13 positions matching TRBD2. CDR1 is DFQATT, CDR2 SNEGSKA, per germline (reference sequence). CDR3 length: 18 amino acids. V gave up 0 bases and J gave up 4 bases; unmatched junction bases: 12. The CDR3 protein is CSARDQGTSGKKRYEQYF. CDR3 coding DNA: TGCAGTGCTAGAGACCAAGGGACTAGCGGGAAGAAAAGATACGAGCAGTACTTC.

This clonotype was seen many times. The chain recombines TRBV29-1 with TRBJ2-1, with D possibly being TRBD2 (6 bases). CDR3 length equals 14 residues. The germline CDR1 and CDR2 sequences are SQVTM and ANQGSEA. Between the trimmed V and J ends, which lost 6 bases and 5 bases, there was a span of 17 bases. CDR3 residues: CSVRGVRTNNEQFF. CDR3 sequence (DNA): TGCAGCGTGCGGGGAGTAAGGACTAACAATGAGCAGTTCTTC.

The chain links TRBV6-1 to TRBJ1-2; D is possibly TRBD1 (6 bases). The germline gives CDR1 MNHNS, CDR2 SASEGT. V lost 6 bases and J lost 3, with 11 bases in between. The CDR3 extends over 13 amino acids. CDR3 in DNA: TGTGCCAGCAGACGTCACAGGGACTATGGCTACACCTTC. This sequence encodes CASRRHRDYGYTF.

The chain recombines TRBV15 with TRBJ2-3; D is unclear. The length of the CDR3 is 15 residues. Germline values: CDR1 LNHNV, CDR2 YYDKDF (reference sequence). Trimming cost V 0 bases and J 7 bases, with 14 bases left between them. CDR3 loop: CATSRDLPKANTQYF. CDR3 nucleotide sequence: TGTGCCACCAGCAGAGATCTACCGAAAGCTAATACGCAGTATTTT.

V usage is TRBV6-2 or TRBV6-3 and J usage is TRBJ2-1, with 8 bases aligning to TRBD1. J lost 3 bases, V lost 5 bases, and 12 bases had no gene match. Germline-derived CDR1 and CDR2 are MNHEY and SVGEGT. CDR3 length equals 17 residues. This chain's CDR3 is CASSQIPTRGHYNEQFF. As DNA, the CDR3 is TGTGCCAGCAGTCAGATACCCACCAGGGGGCACTACAATGAGCAGTTCTTC.

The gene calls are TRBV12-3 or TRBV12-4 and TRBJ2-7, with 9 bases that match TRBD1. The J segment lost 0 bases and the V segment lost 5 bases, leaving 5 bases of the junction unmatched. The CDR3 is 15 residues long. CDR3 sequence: CASSIRTGDSYEQYF. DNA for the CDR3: TGTGCCAGCAGTATACGGACAGGGGACTCCTACGAGCAGTACTTC.

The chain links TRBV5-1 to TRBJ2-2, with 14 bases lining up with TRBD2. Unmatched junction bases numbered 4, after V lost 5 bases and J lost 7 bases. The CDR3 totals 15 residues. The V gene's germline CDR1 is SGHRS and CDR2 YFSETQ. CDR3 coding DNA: TGCGCCAGCAGAGGACTAGCGGGAGGAATCGGGGAGCTGTTTTTT. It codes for CASRGLAGGIGELFF.